Sequencing of this T cell receptor (beta chain) was carried out in a study of OX40 agonist ivuxolimab in advanced cancers. Study details: Every 2 weeks, patients received ivuxolimab intravenously, dosed at 0.01 to 10 mg/kg. Of the participants, under 50% had some prior anti-PD-1, anti-PD-L1 or anti-CTLA-4 therapy, which was allowed.

Germline values: CDR1 SGHDN, CDR2 FVKESK. This CDR3 region has 15 residues. Losses at the gene ends were 1 base for V and 9 bases for J; bases not matched to a gene: 5. About this clone: As yet, its antigen is unknown.

Study-wide results and limits: CD8+ T cells showed, on average, more clonal expansion than CD4+ cells. Among the lowest levels of clonal expansion were found in partial responders at 0.1-3.0 mg/kg.

Clones were read by immunoSEQ multiplex PCR, and TCRdb kept only the in-frame ones, dropping some. The sample shows roughly 29,000 clones, about nine tenths of them seen only once. This TCR came from an adult with an advanced solid tumor such as melanoma, head and neck, liver or kidney cancer. This chain connects TRBV14 to TRBJ2-1, with 11 bases lining up with TRBD2. The material was CD4+ or CD8+ T cells sorted from blood, obtained in a trial of the OX40 agonist ivuxolimab. The CDR3 region has the DNA TGTGCCAGCAGCCAAGGACTAGCGGGAAGTGGTGAGCAGTTCTTC. Amino acids: CASSQGLAGSGEQFF. The whole variable domain, filled in from reference TRBV14 and TRBJ2-1, reads EAGVTQFPSHSVIEKGQTVTLRCDPISGHDNLYWYRRVMGKEIKFLLHFVKESKQDESGMPNNRFLAERTGGTYSTLKVQPAELEDSGVYFCASSQGLAGSGEQFFGPGTRLTVL.